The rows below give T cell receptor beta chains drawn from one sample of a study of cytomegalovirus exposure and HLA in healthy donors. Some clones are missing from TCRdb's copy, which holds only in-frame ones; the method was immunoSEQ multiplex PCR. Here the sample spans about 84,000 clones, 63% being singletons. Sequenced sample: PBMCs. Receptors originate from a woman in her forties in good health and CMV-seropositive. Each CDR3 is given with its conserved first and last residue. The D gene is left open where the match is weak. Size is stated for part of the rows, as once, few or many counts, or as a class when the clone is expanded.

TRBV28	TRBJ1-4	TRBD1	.	TGTGCCAGCATCCGGACAGGGGTTTTATCGGCTAATGAAAAACTGTTTTTT	CASIRTGVLSANEKLFF
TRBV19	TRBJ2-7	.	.	TGTGCCAGTAGTATAGGGACAGTGATCTACGAGCAGTACTTC	CASSIGTVIYEQYF
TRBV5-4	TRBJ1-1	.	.	TGTGCCAGCAGCTTGGACGGATCCGCGGCAGTAGAAGCTTTCTTT	CASSLDGSAAVEAFF
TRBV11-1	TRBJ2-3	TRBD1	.	TGTGCCAGCAGCTTCGGGACAGGCGTAGCTCGCACAGATACGCAGTATTTT	CASSFGTGVARTDTQYF
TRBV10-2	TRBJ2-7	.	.	TGCGCCAGCAGTGAGGGGGGAGGATACGGTCGCGAGCAGTACTTC	CASSEGGGYGREQYF
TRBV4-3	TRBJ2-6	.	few	TGCGCCAGCAGCCAAGTAAAAGGGGCTGGGGCCAACGTCCTGACTTTC	CASSQVKGAGANVLTF
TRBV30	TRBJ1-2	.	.	TGTGCCTGGAGGGACAGTTGGGCCTATGGCTACACCTTC	CAWRDSWAYGYTF
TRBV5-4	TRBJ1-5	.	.	TGTGCCAGCAGCCCCGGGATAGGTGGTCAGCCCCAGCATTTT	CASSPGIGGQPQHF
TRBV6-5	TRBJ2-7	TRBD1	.	TGTGCCAGCAGCACAACAGGGGGAAGCTCCTACGAGCAGTATTTC	CASSTTGGSSYEQYF
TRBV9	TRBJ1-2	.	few	TGTGCCAGCAGCCCCTCCGGACAGCCCTTCTATGGCTACACCTTC	CASSPSGQPFYGYTF
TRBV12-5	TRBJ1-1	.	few	TGTGCTAGTGGTTTTGGAGAAAACACTGAAGCTTTCTTT	CASGFGENTEAFF